This record looks at one TCR beta chain sequence and its context. Some clones are missing from TCRdb's copy, which holds only in-frame ones; the method was immunoSEQ multiplex PCR. The table records around 46,000 clones, approximately 85% of them present only once. These data belong to a study of OX40 agonist ivuxolimab in advanced cancers. The CDR3 has 16 residues. Germline V CDR1 and CDR2: SQVTM, ANQGSEA. The sample consisted of CD4+ or CD8+ T cells sorted from blood, taken in a trial of the OX40 agonist ivuxolimab. The sequence came from an adult with an advanced solid tumor such as melanoma, head and neck, liver or kidney cancer. V usage is TRBV29-1 and J usage is TRBJ2-5; 10 bases agree with TRBD2. The DNA end favors TRBJ2-7, so the J call may be wrong. The CDR3 nucleotides read TGCAGCGTTGAAGGGGAACTAGCGGGGAACTCCTACGAGCAGTACTTC. It encodes CSVEGELAGNSYEQYF.